This is a list of T cell receptor beta chains from one sample in a study of blood T cells in healthy people across ages. From the 5' RACE reads, TCRdb called clonotypes with MiXCR, one entry per CDR3 protein. Altogether about 800,000 distinct CDR3 sequences are present, 25% being singletons, with the ten largest covering roughly 3.5%. These records were also assigned to another study, of T cells of mothers and their children.

The sample was blood. The receptor source for this set is a boy younger than 18 in good health. Each CDR3 is given with its conserved first and last residue. The order of the fields is D gene, V gene, J gene, CDR3 length, clone size, CDR3 DNA, CDR3 protein. The D gene is left open where the match is weak. Not every row has a clone size; where given, it reads once, few, many or a size class.

>NA|TRBV28|TRBJ2-7|11|NA
TGTGTCAGCAGTTTCGGCGACGAGCAGTACTTC
CVSSFGDEQYF
>TRBD1|TRBV6-2/TRBV6-3|TRBJ1-5|16|few
TGTGCCAGCAGCCGGACCGGGACAGGGCGTAATCAGCCCCAGCATTTT
CASSRTGTGRNQPQHF
>NA|TRBV29-1|TRBJ2-2|11|NA
TGCAGCGGAGGTGAAGCCGGGGAGCTGTTTTTT
CSGGEAGELFF
>NA|TRBV24-1|TRBJ2-2|13|NA
TGTGCCACCAGTGATCCTTTTACCGGGGAGCTGTTTTTT
CATSDPFTGELFF
>TRBD1|TRBV15|TRBJ2-7|16|NA
TGTGCCACCAGCAGAGACCGGGACAGTTTGCCCTCCGAGCAGTACTTC
CATSRDRDSLPSEQYF
>TRBD2|TRBV7-2|TRBJ2-7|16|NA
TGTGCCAGCAGCTTAGAGGGAGCGGGAGGGCGGGACGAGCAGTACTTC
CASSLEGAGGRDEQYF
>TRBD1|TRBV7-3|TRBJ1-1|14|few
TGTGCCAGCAGCTCCATGGGACAGGGGGACGAAGCTTTCTTT
CASSSMGQGDEAFF
>NA|TRBV29-1|TRBJ2-5|11|NA
TGCAGCGTGGGGGATGGCGTCGGCGGGTTCTTC
CSVGDGVGGFF
>NA|TRBV12-3/TRBV12-4|TRBJ1-5|14|few
TGTGCCAGCAGGGCCGGGACGGAAAATCAGCCCCAGCATTTT
CASRAGTENQPQHF
>TRBD1|TRBV20-1|TRBJ1-6|15|NA
TGCAGTGCTAGAAAGGGACAGCGGTATAATTCACCCCTCCACTTT
CSARKGQRYNSPLHF
>TRBD2|TRBV4-1|TRBJ2-2|15|NA
TGCGCCAGCAGCCAAGAACGGGGGGGTACCGGGGAGCTGTTTTTT
CASSQERGGTGELFF
>TRBD2|TRBV4-3|TRBJ2-3|16|NA
TGCGCCAGCAGCCAAGATCAACTAGCGGGAGTAGATACGCAGTATTTT
CASSQDQLAGVDTQYF
>NA|TRBV2|TRBJ1-3|14|few
TGTGCCAGCAGTCTCACGACTACTGGAAACACCATATATTTT
CASSLTTTGNTIYF
>NA|TRBV7-8|TRBJ2-5|16|few
TGTGCCAGCAGGGTGGGGGGCAGCTACCTCCAAGAGACCCAGTACTTC
CASRVGGSYLQETQYF
>NA|TRBV29-1|TRBJ2-5|13|NA
TGCAGCGTTGACAGGGACCCCGAGGGGGAGCAGTACTTC
CSVDRDPEGEQYF
>TRBD1|TRBV12-3/TRBV12-4|TRBJ1-6|15|NA
TGTGCCAGCAGTTGGGGACAGGGTTATAATTCACCCCTCCACTTT
CASSWGQGYNSPLHF
>TRBD1|TRBV18|TRBJ1-5|15|NA
TGTGCCAGCTCACCACCTGGGACAGGGAATCAGCCCCAGCATTTT
CASSPPGTGNQPQHF